A selection of T cell receptor beta chains follows, all from one sample in a study of T cells in Graves' hyperthyroidism and ophthalmopathy. TCRdb processed the multiplex PCR reads anew with MiXCR; each CDR3 protein has one entry. The sample consists of about 160,000 distinct CDR3 sequences, roughly 10% of them appearing once. The sample taken for sequencing was blood. The receptors were sampled from a woman between 18 and 30 years old with Graves' hyperthyroidism that later progressed to Graves' ophthalmopathy. Each CDR3 is given with its conserved first and last residue.

J	length	V	CDR3
TRBJ1-2	17	TRBV30	CAWSPPGFRGGFYGYTF
TRBJ2-1	18	TRBV5-1	CASSLFGTGLSSYNEQFF
TRBJ2-5	18	TRBV3-1	CASSSLAGGPSWQETQYF
TRBJ1-1	14	TRBV12-3/TRBV12-4	CASSLAPGSTEAFF
TRBJ2-3	16	TRBV24-1	CATSDYGTGVTNTQYF
TRBJ1-2	15	TRBV10-1	CASNPKGAPNYGYTF
TRBJ2-7	13	TRBV6-1	CASSRTVTYEQYF
TRBJ1-2	13	TRBV6-1	CASTSGQIYGYTF
TRBJ2-5	16	TRBV29-1	CSVEGRRAEHQETQYF
TRBJ1-2	14	TRBV12-3/TRBV12-4	CASSLGDREGGYTF
TRBJ2-1	15	TRBV19	CASSIVGQGDWEQFF
TRBJ1-2	13	TRBV7-9	CASSLGPAYGYAF
TRBJ2-1	14	TRBV12-3/TRBV12-4	CASNNGGAYNEQFF
TRBJ1-6	14	TRBV18	CASSPRPSDSPLHF
TRBJ2-3	18	TRBV5-1	CASSLGTSGRTSTDTQYF
TRBJ2-2	13	TRBV20-1	CSARDLETGELFF
TRBJ2-2	17	TRBV19	CASKSVAGESNTGELFF
TRBJ1-2	15	TRBV12-3/TRBV12-4	CASSPTKTGFYGYTF